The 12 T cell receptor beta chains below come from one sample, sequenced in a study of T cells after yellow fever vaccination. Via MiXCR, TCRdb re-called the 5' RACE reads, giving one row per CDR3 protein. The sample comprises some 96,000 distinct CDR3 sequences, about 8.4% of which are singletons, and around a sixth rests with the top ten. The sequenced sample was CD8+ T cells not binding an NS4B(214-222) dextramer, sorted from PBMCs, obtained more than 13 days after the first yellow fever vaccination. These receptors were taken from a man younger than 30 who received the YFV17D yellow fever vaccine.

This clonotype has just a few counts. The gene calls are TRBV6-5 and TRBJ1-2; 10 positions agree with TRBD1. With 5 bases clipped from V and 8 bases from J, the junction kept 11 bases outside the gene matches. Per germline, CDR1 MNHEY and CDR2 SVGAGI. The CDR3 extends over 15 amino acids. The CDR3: CASSLPGTGVKGYTF. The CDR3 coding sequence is TGTGCCAGCAGTCTACCCGGGACAGGGGTAAAAGGCTACACCTTC.

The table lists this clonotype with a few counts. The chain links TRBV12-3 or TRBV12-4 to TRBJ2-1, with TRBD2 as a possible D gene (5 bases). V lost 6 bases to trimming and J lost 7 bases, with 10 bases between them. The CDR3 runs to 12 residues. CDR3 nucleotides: TGTGCCAGCAGCCCGGACTTTAATGAGCAGTTCTTC. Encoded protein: CASSPDFNEQFF.

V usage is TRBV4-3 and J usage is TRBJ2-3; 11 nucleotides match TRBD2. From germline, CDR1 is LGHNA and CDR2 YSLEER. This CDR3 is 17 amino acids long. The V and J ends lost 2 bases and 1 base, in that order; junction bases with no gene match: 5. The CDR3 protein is CASSQLQLAGGTDTQYF. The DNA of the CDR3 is TGCGCCAGCAGCCAACTCCAACTAGCGGGGGGCACAGATACGCAGTATTTT.

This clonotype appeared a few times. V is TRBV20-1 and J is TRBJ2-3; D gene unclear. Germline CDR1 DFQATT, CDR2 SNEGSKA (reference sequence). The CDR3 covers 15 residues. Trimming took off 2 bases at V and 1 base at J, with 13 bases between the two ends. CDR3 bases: TGCAGTGCTAGAAACCGGACGACTGGCACAGATACGCAGTATTTT. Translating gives CSARNRTTGTDTQYF.

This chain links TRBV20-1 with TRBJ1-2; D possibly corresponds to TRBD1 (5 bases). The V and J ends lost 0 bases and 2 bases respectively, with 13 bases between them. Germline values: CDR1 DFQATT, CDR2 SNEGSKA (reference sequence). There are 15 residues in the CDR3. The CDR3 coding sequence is TGCAGTGCTAGAGATTCCGCTTGGGGGAACTATGGCTACACCTTC. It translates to CSARDSAWGNYGYTF.

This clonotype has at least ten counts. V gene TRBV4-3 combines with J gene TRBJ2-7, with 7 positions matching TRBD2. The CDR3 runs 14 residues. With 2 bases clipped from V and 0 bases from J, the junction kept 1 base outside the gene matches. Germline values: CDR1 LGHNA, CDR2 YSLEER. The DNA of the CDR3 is TGCGCCAGCAGCCAAAGCGGGGTCTCCTACGAGCAGTACTTC. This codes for CASSQSGVSYEQYF.

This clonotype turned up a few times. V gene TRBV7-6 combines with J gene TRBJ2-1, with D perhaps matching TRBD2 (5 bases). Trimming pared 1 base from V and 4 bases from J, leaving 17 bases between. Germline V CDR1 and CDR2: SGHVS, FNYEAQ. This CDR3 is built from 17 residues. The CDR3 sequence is CASSLVGGSSFYNEQFF. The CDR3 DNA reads TGTGCCAGCAGCTTAGTAGGAGGTTCGTCTTTTTACAATGAGCAGTTCTTC. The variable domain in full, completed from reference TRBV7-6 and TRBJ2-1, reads GAGVSQSPRYKVTKRGQDVALRCDPISGHVSLYWYRQALGQGPEFLTYFNYEAQQDKSGLPNDRFSAERPEGSISTLTIQRTEQRDSAMYRCASSLVGGSSFYNEQFFGPGTRLTVL.

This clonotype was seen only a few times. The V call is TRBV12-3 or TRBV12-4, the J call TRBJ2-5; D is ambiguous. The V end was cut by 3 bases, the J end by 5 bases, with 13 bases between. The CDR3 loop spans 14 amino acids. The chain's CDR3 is CASSFRLTQETQYF. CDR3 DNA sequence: TGTGCCAGCAGTTTCCGTCTAACACAGGAGACCCAGTACTTC.

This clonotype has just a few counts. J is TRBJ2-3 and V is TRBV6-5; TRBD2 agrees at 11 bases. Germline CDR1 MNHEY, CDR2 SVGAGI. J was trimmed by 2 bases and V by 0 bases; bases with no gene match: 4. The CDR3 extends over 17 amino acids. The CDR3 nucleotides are TGTGCCAGCAGTTACTCCGGGACTAGCGGTTACACAGATACGCAGTATTTT. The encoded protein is CASSYSGTSGYTDTQYF.

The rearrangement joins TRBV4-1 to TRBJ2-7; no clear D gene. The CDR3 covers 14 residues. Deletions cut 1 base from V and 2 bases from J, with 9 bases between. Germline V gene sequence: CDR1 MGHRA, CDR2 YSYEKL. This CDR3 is CASSQASRTYEQYF. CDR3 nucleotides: TGCGCCAGCAGCCAAGCCTCCAGAACCTACGAGCAGTACTTC.

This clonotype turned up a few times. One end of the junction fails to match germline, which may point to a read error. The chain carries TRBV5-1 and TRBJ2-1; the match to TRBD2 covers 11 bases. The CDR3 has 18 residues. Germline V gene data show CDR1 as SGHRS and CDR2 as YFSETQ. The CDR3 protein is CASSLGLAGWTSFNEQFF. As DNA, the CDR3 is TGCGCCAGCAGCTTGGGACTAGCGGGGTGGACCTCCTTCAATGAGCAGTTCTTC. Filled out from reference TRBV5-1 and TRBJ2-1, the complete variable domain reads KAGVTQTPRYLIKTRGQQVTLSCSPISGHRSVSWYQQTPGQGLQFLFEYFSETQRNKGNFPGRFSGRQFSNSRSEMNVSTLELGDSALYLCASSLGLAGWTSFNEQFFGPGTRLTVL.

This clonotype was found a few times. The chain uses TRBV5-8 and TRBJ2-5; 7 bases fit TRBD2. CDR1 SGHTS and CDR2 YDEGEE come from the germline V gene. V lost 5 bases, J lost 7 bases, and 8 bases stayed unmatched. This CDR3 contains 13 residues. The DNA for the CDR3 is TGTGCCAGCAGACCGAAAGGGGAGGGGACCCAGTACTTC. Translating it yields CASRPKGEGTQYF.